This T cell receptor (beta chain) was found in a study of T-cell reconstitution after alpha-beta-depleted transplantation in children. TCRbeta library construction was performed incorporating unique molecular identifiers. A single record per CDR3 protein comes from TCRdb applying MiXCR to the PCR reads. The data show 420,000 or so distinct CDR3 sequences, approximately 10% seen once. The V and J ends lost 3 bases and 2 bases respectively, with 19 bases between them. From germline, CDR1 is SEHNR and CDR2 FQNEAQ (reference sequence). The CDR3 has 17 residues. The sequence derives from a human donor who donated a stem cell graft to a child with acute myeloid leukemia. V usage is TRBV7-9 and J usage is TRBJ2-5; D is possibly TRBD2 (5 bases). The material sequenced was PBMCs from the stem cell graft donor, taken from the stem cell graft. The DNA of the CDR3 is TGTGCCAGCAGCTTCGGGCAGGCGACGAGGGAACAAGAGACCCAGTACTTC. Translated, it gives CASSFGQATREQETQYF.